Below are 26 T cell receptor beta chains sequenced from a single sample in a study of blood T cell repertoires in COVID-19. Libraries were prepared by immunoSEQ multiplex PCR; TCRdb keeps only in-frame clonotypes and omits some of them. The table records about 27,000 clones, about 83% of them present only once. The sequencing input was peripheral blood. The origin of the receptors is a man in his 70s with acute or convalescent COVID-19.

DNA of the CDR3: TGTGCCAGCAGCCCGGGACAAGTAGGAGATACGCAGTATTTT. Its protein product is CASSPGQVGDTQYF. The chain has TRBV5-6 and TRBJ2-3; D is perhaps TRBD1 (6 bases). Trimming removed 4 bases from V and 5 bases from J, with 14 bases in between. Germline loops: CDR1 SGHDT, CDR2 YYEEEE. There are 14 residues in the CDR3.

The chain recombines TRBV11-2 with TRBJ2-3; 7 nucleotides align to TRBD1. J gave up 6 bases and V 5 bases, and 11 bases lay outside the gene matches. Germline lookup yields CDR1 SGHAT and CDR2 FQNNGV. CDR3 length equals 15 residues. The CDR3 here is CASSQTGLVRDTQYF. DNA of the CDR3: TGTGCCAGCAGCCAGACAGGGTTAGTTAGGGATACGCAGTATTTT.

CDR3 protein: CAWKTVRSYEQYF. The CDR3 nucleotides read TGTGCCTGGAAGACAGTCCGCTCCTACGAGCAGTACTTC. The genes are TRBV30 and TRBJ2-7; the D gene is possibly TRBD1 (5 bases). The V end lost 4 bases, the J end lost 0 bases, and 10 bases lay between the germline ends. Germline loops: CDR1 GTSNPN, CDR2 SVGIG (reference sequence). This CDR3 is 13 amino acids long.

The rearrangement links TRBV4-3 to TRBJ2-6; D is possibly TRBD1 (6 bases). V was cut by 3 bases and J by 2 bases, with 8 bases left in between. The germline V gene has CDR1 LGHNA and CDR2 YSLEER. This CDR3 comprises 15 residues. Written as DNA, the CDR3 is TGCGCCAGCAGCCAGAACAGGGCTGGGGCCAACGTCCTGACTTTC. Translation: CASSQNRAGANVLTF.

This clone showed up just a few times. The chain has TRBV28 and TRBJ1-2; 10 positions agree with TRBD1. Trimming at V came to 11 bases and at J to 6 bases, leaving 6 bases not matched to a gene. CDR1 and CDR2 from the germline V gene are MDHEN and SYDVKM. The CDR3 is 12 residues long. CDR3 protein: CAAPGTGDGYTF. The CDR3 coding sequence is TGTGCCGCACCCGGGACAGGGGATGGCTACACCTTC.

This clone was observed once. The CDR3 protein is CASSRGEDSPLHF. The CDR3, as DNA: TGTGCCAGCAGCCGTGGGGAGGATTCACCCCTCCACTTT. The chain is built from TRBV6-5 and TRBJ1-6; D not resolved. V dropped 6 bases and J dropped 8 bases, with 11 bases sitting between them. Germline V gene lookup returns CDR1 MNHEY and CDR2 SVGAGI. The CDR3 covers 13 residues.

The count of this clone is one. V and J are TRBV28 and TRBJ2-7, with 9 bases matching TRBD1. The CDR3 is 16 residues long. V lost 5 bases, J lost 1 base, and 9 bases stayed unmatched. The germline CDR1 and CDR2 sequences are MDHEN and SYDVKM. In nucleotides, the CDR3 is TGTGCCAGCAGTCCACTGGGGACAGGGAAATCCTACGAGCAGTACTTC. Translated: CASSPLGTGKSYEQYF.

This chain links TRBV19 with TRBJ2-4, with 10 bases fitting TRBD1. CDR1 and CDR2 (germline): LNHDA, SQIVND (reference sequence). After removal of 3 bases from V and 8 bases from J, the junction contained 4 bases not matched to a gene. The CDR3 is made up of 14 amino acids. For the CDR3, the DNA is TGTGCCAGTAGTATGGGGACAGGGGTAGACATTCAGTACTTC. Protein product: CASSMGTGVDIQYF.

This chain uses TRBV7-7 with TRBJ2-7; no clear D gene. The V and J ends lost 5 bases and 3 bases respectively, with 5 bases between them. Germline V gene data show CDR1 as SSHAT and CDR2 as FNYEAQ (reference sequence). The CDR3 totals 11 residues. The CDR3 reads CASSPFYEQYF. Written as DNA, the CDR3 is TGTGCCAGCAGCCCCTTCTACGAGCAGTACTTC.

This chain connects TRBV28 to TRBJ2-5, with 11 bases lining up with TRBD1. From germline, CDR1 is MDHEN and CDR2 SYDVKM. The CDR3 totals 15 residues. V was clipped by 5 bases and J by 2 bases; unmatched bases: 4. CDR3 bases: TGTGCCAGCAGTCCCGGGACAGGGGGACAAGAGACCCAGTACTTC. As protein: CASSPGTGGQETQYF.

This clone was observed a few times. The V call is TRBV7-3, the J call TRBJ1-5; D is unclear. In germline, CDR1 is SGHTA, CDR2 FQGTGA. The CDR3 runs 15 residues. V shed 5 bases and J shed 4 bases, with 15 bases lying between them. CDR3: CASSIYGDKNQPQHF. As DNA, the CDR3 is TGTGCCAGCAGCATCTACGGCGACAAAAATCAGCCCCAGCATTTT. Filled out from reference TRBV7-3 and TRBJ1-5, the complete variable domain reads GAGVSQTPSNKVTEKGKYVELRCDPISGHTALYWYRQSLGQGPEFLIYFQGTGAADDSGLPNDRFFAVRPEGSVSTLKIQRTERGDSAVYLCASSIYGDKNQPQHFGDGTRLSIL.

The chain has TRBV11-2 and TRBJ2-5; D remains ambiguous. This CDR3 region has 16 residues. Germline loops: CDR1 SGHAT, CDR2 FQNNGV. Trimming took off 1 base at V and 5 bases at J, with 17 bases between the two ends. The CDR3 DNA reads TGTGCCAGCAGCTTAGGTCAGGTCGCCCCCAGGGAGACCCAGTACTTC. This gives the protein CASSLGQVAPRETQYF.

The rearrangement joins TRBV10-2 to TRBJ2-3; possible D gene TRBD2, 5 bases. Germline CDR1 reads WSHSY; CDR2 reads SAAADI. V was pared by 4 bases and J by 4 bases, with 15 bases between. There are 15 residues in the CDR3. Here the CDR3 reads CASSGVVANADTQYF. The CDR3 nucleotides are TGCGCCAGCAGTGGGGTGGTAGCGAACGCAGATACGCAGTATTTT.

This clone was picked up a small number of times. The CDR3 DNA reads TGTGCCAGCAGCACATTACAGGGGGCGACTGGAAACACCATATATTTT. This encodes CASSTLQGATGNTIYF. This chain joins TRBV7-8 and TRBJ1-3, with 9 nucleotides matching TRBD1. The length of the CDR3 is 16 residues. The ends lost 5 bases at V and 2 bases at J; junction bases unmatched: 7. Germline CDR1 SGHVS, CDR2 FQNEAQ.

This clone has only one observation. This chain joins TRBV30 and TRBJ2-2, with 7 nucleotides matching TRBD1. Germline CDR1 reads GTSNPN; CDR2 reads SVGIG (reference sequence). CDR3 size: 13 residues. With 5 bases clipped from V and 6 bases from J, the junction kept 6 bases outside the gene matches. The CDR3 DNA is TGTGCCTGGTTGGACAGGCGACCCGGGGAGCTGTTTTTT. Translating it yields CAWLDRRPGELFF. Complete variable domain (other parts from reference TRBV30 and TRBJ2-2): SQTIHQWPATLVQPVGSPLSLECTVEGTSNPNLYWYRQAAGRGLQLLFYSVGIGQISSEVPQNLSASRPQDRQFILSSKKLLLSDSGFYLCAWLDRRPGELFFGEGSRLTVL.

The CDR3 bases are TGTGCCAGCAGCTTAGGGAGCCAAGAGACCCAGTACTTC. Translated, it gives CASSLGSQETQYF. The J gene is TRBJ2-5, the V gene TRBV13, with no clear D. The ends were cut back, 0 bases at V and 1 base at J, with 3 bases in the middle. CDR1 and CDR2 from the germline V gene are PRHDT and FYEKMQ (reference sequence). The CDR3 length is 13 residues.

The chain uses TRBV6-2 or TRBV6-3 and TRBJ2-1, with 9 bases fitting TRBD1. J gave up 4 bases and V 6 bases, and 10 bases lay outside the gene matches. Germline V gene data show CDR1 as MNHEY and CDR2 as SVGEGT. The CDR3 is 16 amino acids. Here the CDR3 DNA reads TGTGCCAGCAGCCCTTCCTCCGACAGGGGGTACAATGAGCAGTTCTTC. This sequence encodes CASSPSSDRGYNEQFF.

This sequence joins TRBV3-1 (or the pseudogene TRBV3-2) and TRBJ2-3, with TRBD2 matching 7 bases. Germline CDR1 reads LGHDT; CDR2 reads YNNKEL (reference sequence). J gave up 4 bases and V 1 base, and 11 bases lay outside the gene matches. The CDR3 contains 17 residues. The CDR3 region is CASSQGYPAGLPDTQYF. In DNA, the CDR3 is TGTGCCAGCAGCCAAGGCTACCCAGCGGGACTGCCAGATACGCAGTATTTT.

The chain recombines TRBV15 with TRBJ1-2; D is ambiguous. The V end was cut by 4 bases, the J end by 4 bases, with 13 bases between. The CDR3 spans 14 residues. The germline gives CDR1 LNHNV, CDR2 YYDKDF (reference sequence). As DNA, the CDR3 is TGTGCCACCAGCAACCGGGAGGTACTCTATGGCTACACCTTC. This encodes CATSNREVLYGYTF.

This rearrangement joins TRBV2 to TRBJ2-7; 9 bases line up with TRBD1. With 2 bases clipped from V and 3 bases from J, the junction kept 5 bases outside the gene matches. The CDR3 runs 15 residues. Per germline, CDR1 SNHLY and CDR2 FYNNEI. CDR3 in amino acids: CASSEMGQGFYEQYF. CDR3 DNA: TGTGCCAGCAGTGAAATGGGACAGGGATTCTACGAGCAGTACTTC.

V and J are TRBV19 and TRBJ1-2, with TRBD1 as a possible D gene (5 bases). V shed 5 bases and J shed 0 bases, with 19 bases lying between them. Germline V gene data show CDR1 as LNHDA and CDR2 as SQIVND (reference sequence). CDR3 length equals 17 residues. CDR3 coding DNA: TGTGCCAGTAGTTCCCGAGACAGTTACACGTCTAACTATGGCTACACCTTC. Its translation: CASSSRDSYTSNYGYTF.

The chain has TRBV5-6 and TRBJ2-6, with D hard to call. CDR1 and CDR2 from the germline V gene are SGHDT and YYEEEE. Trimming removed 0 bases from V and 0 bases from J, with 4 bases in between. This CDR3 is built from 15 residues. The CDR3 here is CASSLAISGANVLTF. CDR3 sequence (DNA): TGTGCCAGCAGCTTGGCTATCTCTGGGGCCAACGTCCTGACTTTC.

The chain couples TRBV19 to TRBJ1-1; TRBD1 might be the D (6 bases). The CDR3 runs to 15 residues. V lost 6 bases and J 4 bases, leaving 18 bases between the germline ends. In germline, CDR1 is LNHDA, CDR2 SQIVND (reference sequence). This CDR3 reads CASRSGQTTFTEAFF. The CDR3 coding sequence is TGTGCCAGTAGATCCGGACAGACGACATTCACTGAAGCTTTCTTT.

This clone was counted only a few times. The chain combines TRBV10-3 with TRBJ1-6, with D possibly being TRBD1 (5 bases). CDR1 and CDR2 from the germline V gene are ENHRY and SYGVKD. The CDR3 covers 15 residues. V shed 3 bases and J shed 7 bases, with 13 bases lying between them. CDR3 bases: TGTGCCATCAGTGATGGGGCAGGGTCAAATTCACCCCTCCACTTT. Encoded protein: CAISDGAGSNSPLHF.

This sequence joins TRBV5-1 and TRBJ2-2, with 7 bases fitting TRBD2. J lost 0 bases, V lost 2 bases, and 4 bases had no gene match. The CDR3 extends over 16 amino acids. CDR1 and CDR2 (germline): SGHRS, YFSETQ. Here the CDR3 DNA reads TGCGCCAGCAGCTTCGGCCTAGCGGCGAACACCGGGGAGCTGTTTTTT. Amino acids: CASSFGLAANTGELFF. Full variable domain (missing parts from reference TRBV5-1 and TRBJ2-2): KAGVTQTPRYLIKTRGQQVTLSCSPISGHRSVSWYQQTPGQGLQFLFEYFSETQRNKGNFPGRFSGRQFSNSRSEMNVSTLELGDSALYLCASSFGLAANTGELFFGEGSRLTVL.

The J gene is TRBJ2-7, the V gene TRBV7-6; a weak D match, TRBD2 (5 bases). From germline, CDR1 is SGHVS and CDR2 FNYEAQ. V was trimmed by 2 bases and J by 3 bases, leaving 14 bases between them. This CDR3 comprises 15 residues. The CDR3 nucleotides read TGTGCCAGCAGCTTATCCCGAGCGGATATCTACGAGCAGTACTTC. Protein: CASSLSRADIYEQYF.